This is a list of T cell receptor beta chains from one sample in a study of T cells expressing NK-cell markers. TCRdb re-called the 5' RACE reads; one entry per CDR3 protein, DNA not given. Across fewer than 300,000 distinct CDR3 sequences, the top ten clones capture around 4% of the sample. Input material: blood T cells: a sorted CD56 or NKG2C T cell subset, CD4+ or CD8+ T cells, or bulk PBMC T cells (not recorded which). These receptors were obtained from a woman between 18 and 70 years old in good health. Both conserved end residues are part of each CDR3. Each record gives: J gene, V gene, CDR3 length, CDR3 protein.

TRBJ1-2,TRBV20-1,17,CSARVGQGAFWDYGYTF
TRBJ2-2,TRBV12-3/TRBV12-4,14,CASSPIAVTGELFF
TRBJ1-1,TRBV5-4,12,CASSLPDTEAFF
TRBJ2-7,TRBV18,17,CASSGNADRGISYEQYF
TRBJ2-1,TRBV20-1,13,CSARKHGTSGGFF
TRBJ1-5,TRBV5-1,15,CASSLGAGSDQPQHF
TRBJ2-2,TRBV6-1,17,CASSKFSGRADTGELFF
TRBJ1-2,TRBV12-3/TRBV12-4,13,CASRSQGFYGYTF
TRBJ2-5,TRBV7-2,14,CASSLDSGTETQYF
TRBJ1-2,TRBV12-3/TRBV12-4,15,CASSLDPGGSYGYTF
TRBJ2-1,TRBV6-5,11,CASTGVNEQFF
TRBJ1-5,TRBV12-3/TRBV12-4,15,CASSFGTKGSQPQHF
TRBJ2-5,TRBV12-3/TRBV12-4,16,CASSLRSGGAGETQYF
TRBJ2-3,TRBV6-4,13,CASRGQGTDTQYF
TRBJ2-2,TRBV15,15,CATSRDGAGTGELFF
TRBJ2-6,TRBV7-9,15,CASSQLSSGANVLTF
TRBJ2-3,TRBV12-3/TRBV12-4,16,CASTQQTSGGASSQYF
TRBJ2-3,TRBV11-2,16,CASSPRVAGGTDTQYF
TRBJ1-1,TRBV27,14,CASSNSGVATEAFF
TRBJ2-7,TRBV20-1,14,CSAGPHGKTYEQYF
TRBJ2-1,TRBV10-3,14,CAIRSGSSYNEQFF
TRBJ2-3,TRBV10-3,13,CAIKAGVWDTQYF
TRBJ1-5,TRBV5-1,14,CASSLVGMHHPQHF
TRBJ1-3,TRBV12-3/TRBV12-4,18,CASSSPGQLGLSGNTIYF
TRBJ2-3,TRBV29-1,14,CSVVIGTSGDTQYF
TRBJ1-2,TRBV7-8,13,CASSPVREYGYTF
TRBJ2-5,TRBV24-1,14,CATSVEEAQETQYF
TRBJ2-7,TRBV20-1,14,CSAPGGQGEREQYF
TRBJ2-1,TRBV24-1,19,CATSDLGLAGEGSYNEQFF